The next 7 T cell receptor beta chains were all read from a single sample in a study of blood T cell repertoires in COVID-19. Data came from immunoSEQ multiplex PCR; TCRdb stores just in-frame clones and leaves some out. The top ten clones hold 30% to 35% of a sample with roughly 90,000 clones, over 80% of them seen once. Material for sequencing was peripheral blood. These receptors were collected from a woman aged 80 or older with active or convalescent COVID-19.

There are many counts of this clone. This chain connects TRBV2 to TRBJ2-7; 8 bases agree with TRBD2. The germline CDR1 and CDR2 sequences are SNHLY and FYNNEI. The CDR3 contains 14 residues. Trimming took 6 bases from V and 0 from J; bases not matched to a gene: 4. Here the CDR3 DNA reads TGTGCCAGCAGATCTAGCGGGCTCTCCTACGAGCAGTACTTC. Amino acids: CASRSSGLSYEQYF.

This chain joins TRBV7-9 and TRBJ2-3; 10 bases align to TRBD1. V shed 2 bases and J 0 bases; nucleotides not matched to a gene: 2. The V gene's germline CDR1 is SEHNR and CDR2 FQNEAQ (reference sequence). The CDR3 contains 16 residues. Written as DNA, the CDR3 is TGTGCCAGCAGCTTATCGGGACAGGGGAGCACAGATACGCAGTATTTT. Translated, it gives CASSLSGQGSTDTQYF.

This chain connects TRBV27 to TRBJ2-2, with TRBD1 matching over 7 bases. CDR1 and CDR2 (germline): MNHEY, SMNVEV (reference sequence). The CDR3 sequence is 18 residues long. V gave up 1 base and J gave up 0 bases; unmatched junction bases: 8. This chain's CDR3 is CASSLWGTAKPNTGELFF. DNA for the CDR3: TGTGCCAGCAGTTTATGGGGGACAGCGAAACCGAACACCGGGGAGCTGTTTTTT.

The V gene is TRBV28, the J gene TRBJ2-5; D is possibly TRBD2 (6 bases). This CDR3 spans 17 amino acids. V was shortened by 6 bases and J by 3 bases, with 23 bases between the two germline ends. Germline-derived CDR1 and CDR2 are MDHEN and SYDVKM. The CDR3 nucleotides read TGTGCCAGCAGCCCCCGGGGGTATCAGTTCGGCGAAGAGACCCAGTACTTC. Protein sequence: CASSPRGYQFGEETQYF.

This clone is a singleton in its sample. V is TRBV28 and J is TRBJ2-5; 11 bases align to TRBD2. The CDR3 is 16 residues long. Unmatched junction bases numbered 10, after V lost 5 bases and J lost 5 bases. In germline, CDR1 is MDHEN, CDR2 SYDVKM. As DNA, the CDR3 is TGTGCCAGCAGTGACCCGGCTAGCGGGGGGTACGAGACCCAGTACTTC. Residues: CASSDPASGGYETQYF.

This clone was detected a few times. The genes are TRBV11-2 and TRBJ2-7; 8 bases agree with TRBD2. Germline V gene sequence: CDR1 SGHAT, CDR2 FQNNGV. Trimming at V came to 0 bases and at J to 3 bases, leaving 13 bases not matched to a gene. This CDR3 has 18 residues. Written as DNA, the CDR3 is TGTGCCAGCAGCTTAGACGGGGACTTAGCGGGACATCTCTACGAGCAGTACTTC. The encoded protein is CASSLDGDLAGHLYEQYF.

The chain couples TRBV7-8 to TRBJ2-3, with D tentatively TRBD2 (5 bases). This CDR3 has 13 amino acids. Germline V lookup: CDR1 SGHVS, CDR2 FQNEAQ. V was cut by 2 bases and J by 6 bases, with 9 bases left in between. The DNA for the CDR3 is TGTGCCAGCAGCTTATTTCGAGGGGATACGCAGTATTTT. Protein: CASSLFRGDTQYF.